The clone carrying this T cell receptor beta chain occurred many times. The sample originates from a study of T cells in Graves' hyperthyroidism and ophthalmopathy. Diagnoses were established using clinical symptoms, serum thyroxine and TRAb, thyroid ultrasound and orbital computed tomography. What was amplified from RNA transcripts were TCR beta CDR3 regions. HTBI primers were employed in a first-round RT-PCR of the TCR CDR3. MiXCR was run by TCRdb on the multiplex PCR reads, yielding one entry per CDR3 protein. The sample lists hundreds of thousands of distinct CDR3 sequences, roughly 15% occurring once. Per germline, CDR1 GTSNPN and CDR2 SVGIG (reference sequence). V was cut by 3 bases and J by 7 bases, with 9 bases left in between. The CDR3 loop spans 11 amino acids.

The V call is TRBV30, the J call TRBJ1-1; tentatively, D is TRBD1 (5 bases). This clonotype was sampled from a woman between 40 and 50 years old with Graves' ophthalmopathy. The specimen sequenced was blood. CDR3 in amino acids: CAWRRQYEAFF. CDR3 sequence (DNA): TGTGCCTGGAGACGACAGTATGAAGCTTTCTTT.